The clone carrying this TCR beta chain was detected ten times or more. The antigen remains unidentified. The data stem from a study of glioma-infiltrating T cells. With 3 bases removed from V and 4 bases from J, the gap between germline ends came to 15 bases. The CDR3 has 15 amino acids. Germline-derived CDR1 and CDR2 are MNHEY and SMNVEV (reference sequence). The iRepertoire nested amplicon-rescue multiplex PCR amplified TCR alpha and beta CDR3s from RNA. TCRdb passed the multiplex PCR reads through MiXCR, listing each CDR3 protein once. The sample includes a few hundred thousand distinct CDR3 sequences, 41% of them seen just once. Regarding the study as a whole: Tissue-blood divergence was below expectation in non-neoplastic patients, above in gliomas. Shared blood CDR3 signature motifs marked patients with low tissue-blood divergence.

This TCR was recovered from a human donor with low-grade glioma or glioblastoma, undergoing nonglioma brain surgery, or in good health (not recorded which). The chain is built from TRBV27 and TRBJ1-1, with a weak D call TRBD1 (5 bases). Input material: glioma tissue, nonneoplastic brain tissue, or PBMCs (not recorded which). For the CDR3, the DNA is TGTGCCAGCAGTTTGGGGCCCCCCGGAATCACTGAAGCTTTCTTT. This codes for CASSLGPPGITEAFF.